This T cell receptor (beta chain) was identified during a study of blood T cell repertoires in COVID-19. Unmatched junction bases numbered 10, after V lost 3 bases and J lost 4 bases. This CDR3 is 17 amino acids long. Germline assignment: CDR1 MGHDK and CDR2 SYGVNS. Measured with immunoSEQ multiplex PCR; TCRdb has only the in-frame clones, and not every one. The data show about 62,000 clones, with around 89% seen just once and about 18% held by the top ten. The origin of this receptor is a woman aged 55-69 years with COVID-19, enrolled during active disease. This chain uses TRBV25-1 with TRBJ2-1; 9 bases are shared with TRBD1. What was sequenced was peripheral blood. The CDR3: CASSDKTDRGYYNEQFF. In DNA, the CDR3 is TGTGCCAGCAGTGACAAAACTGACAGGGGGTATTACAATGAGCAGTTCTTC. The full variable domain, in which reference TRBV25-1 and TRBJ2-1 provide the parts outside the CDR3, is EADIYQTPRYLVIGTGKKITLECSQTMGHDKMYWYQQDPGMELHLIHYSYGVNSTEKGDLSSESTVSRIRTEHFPLTLESARPSHTSQYLCASSDKTDRGYYNEQFFGPGTRLTVL.